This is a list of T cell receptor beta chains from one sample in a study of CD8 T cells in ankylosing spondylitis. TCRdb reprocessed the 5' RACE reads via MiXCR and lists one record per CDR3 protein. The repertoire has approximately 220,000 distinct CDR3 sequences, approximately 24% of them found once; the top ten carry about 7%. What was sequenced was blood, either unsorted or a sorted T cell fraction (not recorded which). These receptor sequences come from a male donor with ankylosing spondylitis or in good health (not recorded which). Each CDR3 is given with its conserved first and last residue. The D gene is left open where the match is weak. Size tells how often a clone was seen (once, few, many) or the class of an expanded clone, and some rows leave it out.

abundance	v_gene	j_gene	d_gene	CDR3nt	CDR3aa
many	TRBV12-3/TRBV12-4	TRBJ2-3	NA	TGTGCCAGCCAGTTGGGCCTTGGAGATACGCAGTATTTT	CASQLGLGDTQYF
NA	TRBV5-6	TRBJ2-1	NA	TGTGCCAGCAGCCCACCGGGACCCAGAGCCAATGAGCAGTTCTTC	CASSPPGPRANEQFF
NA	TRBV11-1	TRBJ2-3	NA	TGTGCCAGCAGCTTTCCTTCCGGCAGACAATCTAGCACAGATACGCAGTATTTT	CASSFPSGRQSSTDTQYF
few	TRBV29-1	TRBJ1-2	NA	TGCAGCGTTGGACAAGGCCTAAACTATGGCTACACCTTC	CSVGQGLNYGYTF
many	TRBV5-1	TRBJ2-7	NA	TGCGCCAGCAGCTTCTTGGGTAACTCCTACGAGCAGTACTTC	CASSFLGNSYEQYF
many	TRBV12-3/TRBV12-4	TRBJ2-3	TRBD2	TGTGCCAGCAGCTGGACTAGCGGGAGGGCCACAGATACGCAGTATTTT	CASSWTSGRATDTQYF
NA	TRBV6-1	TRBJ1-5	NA	TGTGCCAGCAGGGGAGGGAGGGATCAGCCCCAGCATTTT	CASRGGRDQPQHF
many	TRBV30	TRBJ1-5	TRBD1	TGTGCCTGGAGGGGACAGGGCAATCAGCCCCAGCATTTT	CAWRGQGNQPQHF
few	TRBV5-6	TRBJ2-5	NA	TGTGCCAGCAGCCGCCTAGCGCTCCAAGAGACCCAGTACTTC	CASSRLALQETQYF
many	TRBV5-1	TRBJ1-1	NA	TGCGCCAGCAGCTTGAGCGGAGATAACACTGAAGCTTTCTTT	CASSLSGDNTEAFF
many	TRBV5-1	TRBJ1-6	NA	TGCGCCAGCAGCTTGGTGGCAGGGAATAATTCACCCCTCCACTTT	CASSLVAGNNSPLHF
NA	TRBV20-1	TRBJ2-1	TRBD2	TGCAGTGCTAGGGGACTAGCGTCCATCACGTCTGAGCAGTTCTTC	CSARGLASITSEQFF
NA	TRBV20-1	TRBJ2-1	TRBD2	TGCAGTGCGACCAGGACTAGCTTTGATGAGCAGTTCTTC	CSATRTSFDEQFF
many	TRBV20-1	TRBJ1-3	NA	TGCAGTGCTACGGCGGGTCAGGCTGGAAACACCATATATTTT	CSATAGQAGNTIYF
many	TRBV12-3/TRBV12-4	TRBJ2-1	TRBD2	TGTGCCAGCAGTTCCCTCGCGGGAGCCTACAATGAGCAGTTCTTC	CASSSLAGAYNEQFF
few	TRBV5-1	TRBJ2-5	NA	TGCGCCAGCAGACCGTGGGGGGAAGAGACCCAGTACTTC	CASRPWGEETQYF
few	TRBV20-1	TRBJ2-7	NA	TGCAGTGCTAGACTTGACAACTCCTACGAGCAGTACTTC	CSARLDNSYEQYF
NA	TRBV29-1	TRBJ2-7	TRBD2	TGCAGCGTTGTACTAGCGGGAGGCTACGAGCAGTACTTC	CSVVLAGGYEQYF
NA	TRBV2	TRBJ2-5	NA	TGTGCCAGCAGACAGGACCAAGAGACCCAGTACTTC	CASRQDQETQYF
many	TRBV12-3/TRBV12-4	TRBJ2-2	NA	TGTGCCAGCACCACGACCGTACGGACCACCGGGGAGCTGTTTTTT	CASTTTVRTTGELFF
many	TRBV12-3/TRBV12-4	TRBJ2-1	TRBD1	TGTGCCAGCAGTTTTCCCGGGACAGGTTACAATGAGCAGTTCTTC	CASSFPGTGYNEQFF
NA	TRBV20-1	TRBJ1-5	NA	TGCAGTGCTAAAAGACAGGCCTTATATCAGCCCCAGCATTTT	CSAKRQALYQPQHF
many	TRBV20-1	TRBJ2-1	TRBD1	TGCAGTGCGCCGACAGGGCGATCCTACAATGAGCAGTTCTTC	CSAPTGRSYNEQFF
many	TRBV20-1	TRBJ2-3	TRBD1	TGCAGTGCCACCGGACAGGGTAGCACAGATACGCAGTATTTT	CSATGQGSTDTQYF
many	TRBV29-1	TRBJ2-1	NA	TGCAGCGTTTGGTGGCAGGGAAGGGCGTTCTTC	CSVWWQGRAFF
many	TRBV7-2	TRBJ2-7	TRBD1	TGTGCCAGCAGCTTAGAGCAGGGGGCAACCTACGAGCAGTACTTC	CASSLEQGATYEQYF